Below, one TCR beta chain is given with its context. This entry comes from a study of T cell responses to AZD1222 COVID-19 vaccine. Here immunoSEQ multiplex PCR was the method, and the copy in TCRdb shows in-frame clones only, minus some. The sample comprises 140,000 or so clones, 85% to 95% of which are singletons, and roughly 12% rests with the top ten. The CDR3 is made up of 15 amino acids. V was trimmed by 4 bases and J by 4 bases, leaving 13 bases between them. Germline CDR1 is ENHRY and CDR2 is SYGVKD. V is TRBV10-3 and J is TRBJ1-4; no clear D gene. The TCR sequence derives from an adult who had recovered from COVID-19. Specimen: peripheral blood, collected after recovery from COVID-19. CDR3 region: CAISGGSGFNEKLFF. The DNA of the CDR3 is TGTGCCATCAGTGGAGGGAGCGGTTTTAATGAAAAACTGTTTTTT.